This is a list of T cell receptor beta chains from one sample in a study of T cells in Graves' hyperthyroidism and ophthalmopathy. Each CDR3 protein is one row after TCRdb ran MiXCR on the multiplex PCR reads. Among approximately 630,000 distinct CDR3 sequences listed, about 16% were seen once. The sequencing input was blood. Receptors originate from a woman in her 30s with Graves' hyperthyroidism. Each CDR3 is given with its conserved first and last residue. The D gene is left open where the match is weak. The size of a clone is reported for some rows only, either as once, few or many, or as a class for expanded clones.

14 - TRBJ1-2 - TRBV11-2 TGTGCCAGCAGCTCCCCGAGACCCAGATTTGGCTACACCTTC CASSSPRPRFGYTF
17 - TRBJ2-1 - TRBV6-1 TGTGCCAGCAGAAATCTACCGGGACAGCTGGACTACAATGGGCAGTTCTTC CASRNLPGQLDYNGQFF
18 few TRBJ2-3 TRBD1 TRBV9 TGTGCCAGCAGCGTCCAGGACAGGGTAGTCACTAGCACAGATACGCAGTATTTT CASSVQDRVVTSTDTQYF
16 - TRBJ2-1 TRBD2 TRBV7-9 TGTGCCAGCAGCTTCCTCGGACTAGCGGGAAGCAATGAGCAGTTCTTC CASSFLGLAGSNEQFF
14 many TRBJ1-1 - TRBV2 TGTGCCAGCACCTGGGGGCTCGCGAACACTGAAGCTTTCTTT CASTWGLANTEAFF
17 few TRBJ1-5 TRBD1 TRBV18 TGTGCCAGCTCACCACGCACGACAGGGGCTAACAATCAGCCCCAGCATTTT CASSPRTTGANNQPQHF
16 many TRBJ2-3 - TRBV3-1 TGTGCCAGCAGCCAAGCGGGGACGGGCTCCGCAGATACGCAGTATTTT CASSQAGTGSADTQYF
15 - TRBJ2-5 - TRBV28 TGTGCCAGCAGTTTAGGGACCCCGGGGATGGAGACCCAGTACTTC CASSLGTPGMETQYF
16 medium-sized TRBJ2-7 TRBD2 TRBV11-2 TGTGCCAGCAGCGTGACTAGCGGAGGAGGTCCCTACGAGCAGTACTTC CASSVTSGGGPYEQYF
15 - TRBJ2-2 - TRBV20-1 TGCAGTGCTAACCCCACTACAGGAGTCACCGGGGAGCTGTTTTTT CSANPTTGVTGELFF
14 many TRBJ2-5 TRBD1 TRBV2 TGTGCCAGCGCTAAGGACAGGGGTAGCGAGACCCAGTACTTC CASAKDRGSETQYF
14 many TRBJ2-7 TRBD1 TRBV12-3/TRBV12-4 TGTGCCAGCAGTAGGGGACAGATCTCCTACGAGCAGTACTTC CASSRGQISYEQYF
16 - TRBJ2-1 - TRBV7-6 TGTGCCAGCAGCCCGACGCTGGGGGGACCCCACAATGAGCAGTTCTTC CASSPTLGGPHNEQFF
17 many TRBJ2-3 - TRBV28 TGTGCCAGCCCACCCCCTGGTCTCCGCACACACACAGATACGCAGTATTTT CASPPPGLRTHTDTQYF
13 few TRBJ1-5 - TRBV19 TGTGCCAGTAGCTGGGGGAGGGGCCAGCCCCAGCATTTT CASSWGRGQPQHF
15 - TRBJ2-1 - TRBV30 TGTGCCCGGAGTGCAGGACATGAAGCCTACAATGAGCAGTTCTTC CARSAGHEAYNEQFF
13 many TRBJ1-3 - TRBV3-1 TGTGCCAGCAGCCAAGAACGGGGAAACACCATATATTTT CASSQERGNTIYF
16 - TRBJ2-3 TRBD2 TRBV4-3 TGCGCCAGCAGCCAAGAGCCTAGCGGGATCACAGATACGCAGTATTTT CASSQEPSGITDTQYF
15 - TRBJ1-1 - TRBV7-2 TGTGCCAGCAGCAGTTACGCAAGAGGGATCACTGAAGCTTTCTTT CASSSYARGITEAFF
14 many TRBJ2-5 - TRBV7-2 TGTGCCAGCAGCTCCAATTGGTACCAAGAGACCCAGTACTTC CASSSNWYQETQYF
13 few TRBJ1-4 TRBD1 TRBV29-1 TGCAGCGTGACGGACAGGGTAAACGAAAAACTGTTTTTT CSVTDRVNEKLFF
13 many TRBJ1-1 - TRBV5-1 TGCGCCAGCAGGGGCTTTACGAACACTGAAGCTTTCTTT CASRGFTNTEAFF
14 once TRBJ1-1 - TRBV19 TGTGCCAGTTTGAGTGGTGGGGCGCGGACTGAAGCTCTCTTT CASLSGGARTEALF
19 - TRBJ2-3 TRBD2 TRBV13 TGTGCCAGCAGCCTAACCGATGGGACTAGCGGGAGGGCCGTAGATACGCAGTATTTT CASSLTDGTSGRAVDTQYF
14 - TRBJ2-7 - TRBV19 TGTGCCAGTAGTACCCGGTGGGGGCCCTACGAGCAGTACTTC CASSTRWGPYEQYF
15 - TRBJ1-1 - TRBV5-4 TGTGCCAGCAGCCAGGAGTTACAGGGGAACACTGAAGCTTTCTTT CASSQELQGNTEAFF
15 few TRBJ1-5 - TRBV15 TGTGCCACCAGCGAGCGGACAGTTAGCAATCAGCCCCAGCATTTT CATSERTVSNQPQHF
15 few TRBJ2-1 - TRBV11-3 TGTGCCAGCAGCCCCCGAGGAGGGGGAGTAAATGAGCAGTTCTTC CASSPRGGGVNEQFF
19 few TRBJ2-2 TRBD2 TRBV7-9 TGTGCCAGCAGCGCCGAAACGTCCCTGTGGGCGGGAGGCACCGGGGAGCTGTTTTTT CASSAETSLWAGGTGELFF
15 few TRBJ2-6 - TRBV27 TGTGCCAGCAGTCGTTATAGCTCTGGGGCCAACGTCCTGACTTTC CASSRYSSGANVLTF
14 - TRBJ2-7 TRBD1 TRBV5-1 TGCGCCAGCAGCTCGGGACAGGGGTTCTACGAGCAGTACTTC CASSSGQGFYEQYF
18 - TRBJ2-2 TRBD2 TRBV28 TGTGCCGGCAGTTCCCCCTTTTTAGCGGGAACGAACACCGGGGAGCTGTTTTTT CAGSSPFLAGTNTGELFF
13 many TRBJ1-2 - TRBV12-3/TRBV12-4 TGTGCCAGCAGGGGGGGGACCTACTATGGCTACACCTTC CASRGGTYYGYTF
16 - TRBJ2-7 TRBD2 TRBV6-6 TGTGCCAGCAGTTACTCGGCGGGACTAGCGGGAGGTGAGCAGTACTTC CASSYSAGLAGGEQYF
17 few TRBJ2-5 - TRBV14 TGTGCCAGCAGCCAAGATATGATGGCAGGGGCCGAAGAGACCCAGTACTTC CASSQDMMAGAEETQYF
12 many TRBJ1-1 - TRBV12-3/TRBV12-4 TGTGCCAGCACCCCCGACGCGGGGGAAGCTTTCTTT CASTPDAGEAFF
15 - TRBJ1-2 - TRBV4-2 TGTGCCAGCAGCCTTGTGGGGACATTGAACTATGGCTACACCTTC CASSLVGTLNYGYTF
12 few TRBJ2-7 - TRBV29-1 TGCAGCGTTTACACAGGGGAGGGCGAGCAGTACTTC CSVYTGEGEQYF
11 many TRBJ2-5 - TRBV20-1 TGCAGTGCGGAGAAGGGGGAGACCCAGTACTTC CSAEKGETQYF
15 - TRBJ1-2 TRBD1 TRBV5-1 TGCGCCAGCAGCCCAGCCGACAGGGGGATAGGTGGCTACACCTTC CASSPADRGIGGYTF
14 - TRBJ1-1 - TRBV28 TGTGCCAGCAGCCTACTACAGGCGAGCGCTGAAGCTTTCTTT CASSLLQASAEAFF
12 many TRBJ2-3 - TRBV2 TGTGCCAGCAAGCCAGACACAGATACGCAGTATTTT CASKPDTDTQYF
13 many TRBJ2-1 TRBD2 TRBV11-2 TGTGCCAGCAGCTTGGAGCGGGAGGCTGAGCAGTTCTTC CASSLEREAEQFF
16 many TRBJ2-3 - TRBV2 TGTGCCAGCAGGCCCGGGGGCGGGAGAGGGGTAGATACGCAGTATTTT CASRPGGGRGVDTQYF
14 few TRBJ2-2 - TRBV20-1 TGCAGTGCTAGATTGGGGGAACACACCGGGGAGCTGTTTTTT CSARLGEHTGELFF
13 - TRBJ2-1 - TRBV2 TGTGCCAGCAGTGAAATGGGTATAAATGAGCAGTTCTTC CASSEMGINEQFF
14 once TRBJ2-3 - TRBV5-6 TGTGCCAGCAGCCCCTGGACTGTCACAGATACGCAGTATTTT CASSPWTVTDTQYF
15 many TRBJ2-3 TRBD2 TRBV7-6 TGTGCCAGCAGCTTAGAGCCTAGCGGGACAGATACGCAGTATTTT CASSLEPSGTDTQYF
10 many TRBJ2-7 - TRBV20-1 TGCAGTGCCACAGGACAGAAGCAGTACTTC CSATGQKQYF
15 - TRBJ2-7 TRBD1 TRBV7-8 TGTGCCAGCAGCTTAGAGGGACAGGGGGCCTACGAGCAGTACTTC CASSLEGQGAYEQYF
14 many TRBJ2-1 TRBD2 TRBV20-1 TGCAGTGCTAGGGGAGCTAGCGGGCTCAATGAGCAGTTCTTC CSARGASGLNEQFF
15 - TRBJ1-2 - TRBV5-1 TGCGCCAGCAGCTCCCTTGGTTCAGGGGACGATGGCAACACCTTC CASSSLGSGDDGNTF
12 many TRBJ2-7 - TRBV7-9 TGTGCCAGCAGCAGACACGGCTACGAGCAGTACTTC CASSRHGYEQYF
15 - TRBJ1-5 - TRBV7-2 TGTGCCAGCAGCTTAGATGGCAGGAGCAATCAGCCCCAGCATTTT CASSLDGRSNQPQHF
15 many TRBJ2-7 TRBD2 TRBV11-2 TGTGCCAGCAGCGGTTGGAGGGAGGGCTCGTACGAGCAGTACTTC CASSGWREGSYEQYF